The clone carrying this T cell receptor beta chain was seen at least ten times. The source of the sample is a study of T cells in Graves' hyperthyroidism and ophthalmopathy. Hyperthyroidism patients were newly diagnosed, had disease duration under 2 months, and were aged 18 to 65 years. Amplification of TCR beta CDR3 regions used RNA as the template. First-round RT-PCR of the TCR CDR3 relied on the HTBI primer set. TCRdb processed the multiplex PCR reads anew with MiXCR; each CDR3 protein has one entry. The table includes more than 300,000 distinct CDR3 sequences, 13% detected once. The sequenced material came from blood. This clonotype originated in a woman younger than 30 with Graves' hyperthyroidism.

CDR3 protein: CASSQLLRGNTEAFF. Here the CDR3 DNA reads TGTGCCAGCAGCCAGCTACTAAGGGGGAACACTGAAGCTTTCTTT. The rearrangement uses TRBV4-2 and TRBJ1-1; D is perhaps TRBD1 (5 bases). This CDR3 contains 15 residues. The ends were cut back, 3 bases at V and 1 base at J, with 12 bases in the middle. Germline V lookup: CDR1 LGHNA, CDR2 YNFKEQ.